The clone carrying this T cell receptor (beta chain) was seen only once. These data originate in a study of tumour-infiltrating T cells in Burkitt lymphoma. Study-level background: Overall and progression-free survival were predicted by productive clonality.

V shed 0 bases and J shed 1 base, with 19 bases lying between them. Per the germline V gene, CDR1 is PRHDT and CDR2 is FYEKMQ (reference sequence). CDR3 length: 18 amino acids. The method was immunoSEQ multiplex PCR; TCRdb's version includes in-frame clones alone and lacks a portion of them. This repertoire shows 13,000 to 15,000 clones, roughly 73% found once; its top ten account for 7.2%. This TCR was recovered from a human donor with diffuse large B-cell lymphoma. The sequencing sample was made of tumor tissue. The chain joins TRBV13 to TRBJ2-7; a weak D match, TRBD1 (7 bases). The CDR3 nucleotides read TGTGCCAGCAGCTTAGGCCTATCTCGCGGGACAGCATCCTACGAGCAGTACTTC. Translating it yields CASSLGLSRGTASYEQYF.